These T cell receptor beta chains were read from a single sample in a study of blood T cell repertoires in COVID-19. Data came from immunoSEQ multiplex PCR; TCRdb stores just in-frame clones and leaves some out. The sample lists about 380,000 clones, 85% occurring once. The source material was peripheral blood. The receptor source for this set is a young woman with acute or convalescent COVID-19. The CDR3 runs from the conserved cysteine through the conserved F or W. Each record gives: clone size, D gene, CDR3 length, V gene, J gene, CDR3 DNA, CDR3 protein. A D gene is named only where the DNA matches it firmly. Clone size, where shown, is once, few, many, or a class for clones that have expanded.

>NA|NA|16|TRBV27|TRBJ1-1
TGTGCCAGCAGCTCTCCTCGGGGGGTAGAGAACACTGAAGCTTTCTTT
CASSSPRGVENTEAFF
>NA|NA|11|TRBV24-1|TRBJ1-1
TGTGCCACCAGTGGGCAGGGTAAAGCTTTCTTT
CATSGQGKAFF
>few|NA|14|TRBV3-1/TRBV3-2|TRBJ2-1
TGTGCCAGCAGCCCAAAGCGGGCTAGCTCCTTCCAGTTCTTC
CASSPKRASSFQFF
>NA|TRBD1|14|TRBV30|TRBJ1-3
TGTGCCTGGGATCTAACAGGGGCTGGAAACACCATATATTTT
CAWDLTGAGNTIYF
>NA|NA|13|TRBV30|TRBJ1-4
TGTGCCGGGGGGGGCCCCTGGGAGGAAAAACTGTTTTTT
CAGGGPWEEKLFF
>many|TRBD1|15|TRBV24-1|TRBJ2-6
TGTGCCACCAGTGAGACAGGGGATGGGGCCAACGTCCTGACTTTC
CATSETGDGANVLTF
>NA|NA|14|TRBV9|TRBJ1-6
TGTGCCAGCAGCGTAGCTGGCCCTAATTCACCCCTCCACTTT
CASSVAGPNSPLHF
>NA|NA|15|TRBV9|TRBJ2-1
TGTGCCAGCAGACCACAGGGATCCCCGTCAGAGGAGCAGTTCTTC
CASRPQGSPSEEQFF
>NA|TRBD1|16|TRBV6-1|TRBJ2-1
TGTGCCAGCAGTGTAAGGAGGACAGGGGTCCTCCATGAGCAGTTCTTC
CASSVRRTGVLHEQFF
>NA|TRBD1|14|TRBV6-5|TRBJ1-1
TGTGCCAGCAGTTACCAGGGGGCTCGGGCTGAAGCTTTCTTT
CASSYQGARAEAFF
>NA|TRBD2|14|TRBV6-5|TRBJ2-4
TGTGCCAGCAGTTCCAGCGGGAGCGGAAACATTCAGTACTTC
CASSSSGSGNIQYF
>once|NA|15|TRBV2|TRBJ2-7
TGTGCCAGCAGTGAAGCCGCGCAAGGGGACTACGAGCAGTACTTC
CASSEAAQGDYEQYF
>NA|NA|13|TRBV12-3/TRBV12-4|TRBJ1-3
TGTGCCAGCAGCCTTAACTCTGGAAACACCATATATTTT
CASSLNSGNTIYF
>NA|TRBD2|15|TRBV6-5|TRBJ2-1
TGTGCCAGCAACCAAGGAGCGGGGGGGAACAATGAGCAGTTCTTC
CASNQGAGGNNEQFF
>NA|TRBD1|14|TRBV6-6|TRBJ1-1
TGTGCCAGCCTTCGGACAGGGATGAACACTGAAGCTTTCTTT
CASLRTGMNTEAFF
>NA|NA|13|TRBV19|TRBJ2-1
TGTGCCAGTAGTGCTAGGAGGGCTGATGAGCAGTTCTTC
CASSARRADEQFF
>NA|NA|15|TRBV13|TRBJ1-5
TGTGCCAGCAGCTTAGATCGGGGGGCAGGTCAGCCCCAGCATTTT
CASSLDRGAGQPQHF
>NA|NA|16|TRBV5-1|TRBJ2-7
TGCGCCAGCAGCTTGGGAGGTTCGGCGGGGTCCTACGAGCAGTACTTC
CASSLGGSAGSYEQYF
>NA|NA|14|TRBV7-3|TRBJ2-2
TGTGCCAGTACCACGGGACTCCAGGGCGGGGAGCTGTTTTTT
CASTTGLQGGELFF
>once|NA|15|TRBV2|TRBJ1-1
TGTGCCAGCAGTGAACCCCAACGGAGGAACACTGAAGCTTTCTTT
CASSEPQRRNTEAFF
>NA|NA|13|TRBV6-5|TRBJ1-1
TGTGCCAGCAGTTACGGCCAGAACACTGAAGCTTTCTTT
CASSYGQNTEAFF
>few|NA|17|TRBV4-1|TRBJ1-3
TGCGCCAGCAGCCAAGAGGGTCGGCGCGGGTCTGGAAACACCATATATTTT
CASSQEGRRGSGNTIYF
>NA|NA|19|TRBV5-6|TRBJ2-4
TGTGCCAGCAGCCCCCCCCCACAGGAGGGAAACCTAGCCAAAAACATTCAGTACTTC
CASSPPPQEGNLAKNIQYF
>NA|TRBD2|16|TRBV24-1|TRBJ2-7
TGTGCCACCAGTGATTTAGAACTAGCGGGGGCCTACGAGCAGTACTTC
CATSDLELAGAYEQYF
>NA|NA|14|TRBV5-1|TRBJ2-7
TGCGCCAGCAGCTTGGGCGGTAGCTCCTACGAGCAGTACTTC
CASSLGGSSYEQYF
>NA|TRBD1|16|TRBV11-2|TRBJ2-1
TGTGCCAGCAGCTTAGAAGGGGACAGGGAGTACAATGAGCAGTTCTTC
CASSLEGDREYNEQFF
>NA|TRBD1|15|TRBV10-3|TRBJ1-4
TGTGCCATCAGTGCCGGGACAGCAACTAATGAAAAACTGTTTTTT
CAISAGTATNEKLFF
>NA|TRBD2|15|TRBV19|TRBJ2-1
TGTGCCAGTAGTATGGGTCTAGCGGGAGGCAATGAGCAGTTCTTC
CASSMGLAGGNEQFF
>NA|NA|12|TRBV6-5|TRBJ2-4
TGTGCCAGCAGGGGGCCGACAAATATCCAGTACTTC
CASRGPTNIQYF
>NA|NA|15|TRBV7-8|TRBJ1-2
TGTGCCAGCAGCTTAGGACCGACCAGGGCCTATGGCTACACCTTC
CASSLGPTRAYGYTF
>NA|TRBD1|16|TRBV2|TRBJ2-2
TGTGCCAGCAGTGAATTGGGGACAGCAAACACCGGGGAGCTGTTTTTT
CASSELGTANTGELFF
>NA|NA|14|TRBV9|TRBJ1-2
TGTGCCAGCAGCGTAGGTGCCAGTAACTATGGCTACACCTTC
CASSVGASNYGYTF
>NA|TRBD1|18|TRBV27|TRBJ2-1
TGTGCCAGCAGTTTATCGCGGGACAGGGGGCGGCAGGGCAATGAGCAGTTCTTC
CASSLSRDRGRQGNEQFF
>few|NA|16|TRBV13|TRBJ1-1
TGTGCCAGCAGCTTAGGTCCGGGGGCGGGGGACACTGAAGCTTTCTTT
CASSLGPGAGDTEAFF
>NA|NA|13|TRBV6-5|TRBJ1-2
TGTGCCAGCACCAGGGAGGGAGTGGGTGGCTACACCTTC
CASTREGVGGYTF
>NA|NA|13|TRBV19|TRBJ2-1
TGTGCCAGTAGTGGGTCAAGGGGAAGGGAGCAGTTCTTC
CASSGSRGREQFF
>NA|TRBD2|17|TRBV5-1|TRBJ2-2
TGCGCCAGCAGCGATGGACTAGCGGGGGGCCTCACCGGGGAGCTGTTTTTT
CASSDGLAGGLTGELFF